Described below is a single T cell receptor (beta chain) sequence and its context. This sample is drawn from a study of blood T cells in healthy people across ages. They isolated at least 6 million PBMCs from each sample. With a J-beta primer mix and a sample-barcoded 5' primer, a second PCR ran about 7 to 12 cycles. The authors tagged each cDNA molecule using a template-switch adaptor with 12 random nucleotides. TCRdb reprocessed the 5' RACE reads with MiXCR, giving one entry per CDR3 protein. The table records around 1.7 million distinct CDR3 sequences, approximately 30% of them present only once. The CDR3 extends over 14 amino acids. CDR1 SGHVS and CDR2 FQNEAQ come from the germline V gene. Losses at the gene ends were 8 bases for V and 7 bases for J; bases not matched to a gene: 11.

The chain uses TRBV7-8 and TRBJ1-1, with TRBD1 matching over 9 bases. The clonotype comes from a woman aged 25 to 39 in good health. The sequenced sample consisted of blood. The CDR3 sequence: CASGYRGPRDEAFF. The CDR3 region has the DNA TGTGCCAGCGGATACAGGGGGCCTCGGGATGAAGCTTTCTTT.